The present T cell receptor (beta chain) was sequenced within a study of cytomegalovirus exposure and HLA in healthy donors. It was with 60 Vbeta and 13 Jbeta primers that the PCR ran. Generated by immunoSEQ multiplex PCR, the TCRdb table keeps only in-frame clones and is missing some. Among approximately 190,000 clones listed, approximately 84% were seen once. V shed 6 bases and J 6 bases; nucleotides not matched to a gene: 19. The CDR3 has 18 residues. The V gene's germline CDR1 is KGHSH and CDR2 LQKENI. The sequence was collected from a boy aged 5 to 17 in good health and CMV-seronegative. J is TRBJ1-3 and V is TRBV18; 8 nucleotides match TRBD1. What was sequenced was PBMCs. The CDR3 sequence: CASSRSQGAHLPKNTIYF. The CDR3 coding sequence is TGTGCCAGCTCGCGGAGTCAGGGGGCGCATCTCCCTAAAAACACCATATATTTT.